A selection of T cell receptor beta chains follows, all from one sample in a study of shared clonotypes between healthy human individuals. Measured with immunoSEQ multiplex PCR; TCRdb has only the in-frame clones, and not every one. This table holds a few million clones, 93% found once. Sequencing used naive CD8+ T cells from PBMCs. The receptors stem from a man aged 18 to 29 in good health. Some clones in this sample may be carry-over from other donors' samples. The CDR3 runs from the conserved cysteine through the conserved F or W. A D gene is named only where the DNA matches it firmly. Expanded clones get a size class; other rows say once, few or many, or leave the size out.

length	V	D	J	size	DNA	CDR3
18	TRBV14	-	TRBJ2-6	-	TGTGCCAGCAGCCAAACCGGGATGTCCTGGTTAGGGGCCAACGTCCTGACTTTC	CASSQTGMSWLGANVLTF
14	TRBV4-3	TRBD2	TRBJ2-7	once	TGCGCCAGCAGCCTGGGACTAGCGCCATACGAGCAGTACTTC	CASSLGLAPYEQYF
14	TRBV25-1	-	TRBJ2-3	-	TGTGCCAGCAGTGAATTGGGCCCAGCAGATACGCAGTATTTT	CASSELGPADTQYF
15	TRBV11-1	TRBD2	TRBJ2-7	-	TGTGCCAGCAGCCCAGAGCAACTAGCGGCCCACGAGCAGTACTTC	CASSPEQLAAHEQYF
16	TRBV15	TRBD1	TRBJ2-7	-	TGTGCCACCAGCCGTGCCTGGGGGACAGGGTCCCCCGAGCAGTACTTC	CATSRAWGTGSPEQYF
11	TRBV5-1	-	TRBJ2-7	-	TGCGCCAGCAGCTTGAGTGTCGAGCAGTACTTC	CASSLSVEQYF
13	TRBV2	-	TRBJ1-1	-	TGTGCCCTTACAGAGGGGCTGAACACTGAAGCTTTCTTT	CALTEGLNTEAFF
15	TRBV28	-	TRBJ2-2	-	TGTGCCAGCAGTTTGGATCTCGGGAGAGTCGGGGAGCTGTTTTTT	CASSLDLGRVGELFF
15	TRBV7-9	-	TRBJ2-1	-	TGTGCCAGCAGATACCCAGGGGAAATCTACAATGAGCAGTTCTTC	CASRYPGEIYNEQFF
15	TRBV7-2	TRBD2	TRBJ2-5	-	TGTGCCAGCACTAAATTGACTAGCGGGAGGGAGACCCAGTACTTC	CASTKLTSGRETQYF
21	TRBV4-3	-	TRBJ2-2	-	TGCGCCAGCAGCCGGGGGTGGAGCGGACTCCGCTCAGCTGCGAACACCGGGGAGCTGTTTTTT	CASSRGWSGLRSAANTGELFF
16	TRBV11-2	TRBD2	TRBJ2-7	-	TGTGCCAGCAGCTTAGTGCTAGCGGGATCACCCTACGAGCAGTACTTC	CASSLVLAGSPYEQYF
15	TRBV7-8	TRBD2	TRBJ2-3	-	TGTGCCAGCAGCTTATTAGCGGGAAGCACAGATACGCAGTATTTT	CASSLLAGSTDTQYF
16	TRBV27	-	TRBJ2-7	-	TGTGCCAGCAGTTTATCGTGGGGGCCCGTCTCCTACGAGCAGTACTTC	CASSLSWGPVSYEQYF
13	TRBV7-9	-	TRBJ2-7	once	TGTGCCAGCAGCCCGACAGATTTCTACGAGCAGTACTTC	CASSPTDFYEQYF
15	TRBV23-1	-	TRBJ2-7	-	TGCGCCAGCAGTCACGGGCTTCGGGGTTCCTACGAGCAGTACTTC	CASSHGLRGSYEQYF
11	TRBV27	-	TRBJ2-7	once	TGTGCCAGCAGGGGGTTGAGTGAGCAGTACTTC	CASRGLSEQYF
12	TRBV11-2	-	TRBJ2-7	once	TGTGCCAGCAGCTTAGACGGCGTATTCAGTACTTTC	CASSLDGVFSTF
13	TRBV7-9	-	TRBJ2-1	-	TGTGCCAAGGGGGCGGGAGTATCAAATGAGCAGTTCTTC	CAKGAGVSNEQFF
12	TRBV30	-	TRBJ2-2	-	TGTGCCTGGGAATCGAACACCGGGGAGCTGTTTTTT	CAWESNTGELFF
18	TRBV11-2	-	TRBJ2-3	-	TGTGCCAGCAGCTTAGCTCCGCGCGCAGGCAGCATGACAGATACGCAGTATTTT	CASSLAPRAGSMTDTQYF
15	TRBV11-2	TRBD2	TRBJ2-3	-	TGTGCCAGCAGCTGGGCGGGGGAGCACACAGATACGCAGTATTTT	CASSWAGEHTDTQYF
17	TRBV5-1	TRBD2	TRBJ2-5	-	TGCGCCAGCACCCCTGACCTAGCGGGATCCTATTCAGAGACCCAGTACTTC	CASTPDLAGSYSETQYF
12	TRBV7-2	TRBD1	TRBJ1-1	-	TGTGCCAGCAGCCGGCCGGGACAGGAAGCTTTCTTT	CASSRPGQEAFF
17	TRBV11-2	TRBD2	TRBJ2-2	-	TGTGCCAGCAGCTTAGGGACTAGCGGGCGTCCGACCGGGGAGCTGTTTTTT	CASSLGTSGRPTGELFF
15	TRBV7-9	TRBD2	TRBJ2-1	-	TGTGCCAGCAGACATAGCGGGAGGGCCGGAAATGAGCAGTTCTTC	CASRHSGRAGNEQFF
14	TRBV29-1	TRBD1	TRBJ1-1	-	TGCAGCGTTGTACCGACAGGGGGGTTCACTGAAGCTTTCTTT	CSVVPTGGFTEAFF
13	TRBV28	-	TRBJ1-1	-	TGTGCCAGCAGTTTGCAGGAGCGGGCCGAAGCTTTCTTT	CASSLQERAEAFF
15	TRBV28	-	TRBJ1-5	-	TGTGCCAGCAGTTTAACCTGGGGGTCGGGTCAGCCCCAGCATTTT	CASSLTWGSGQPQHF
14	TRBV27	-	TRBJ2-7	-	TGTGCCAGCAGTTTAGCCGGGACCCCCTACGAGCAGTACTTC	CASSLAGTPYEQYF
18	TRBV5-1	-	TRBJ1-5	-	TGCGCCAGCAGCTTGAGCCTGGGACGGGGATATAGCAATCAGCCCCAGCATTTT	CASSLSLGRGYSNQPQHF
12	TRBV7-9	-	TRBJ1-1	few	TGTGCCAGCATCTGGGGGACAACTGAAGCTTTCTTT	CASIWGTTEAFF
12	TRBV19	-	TRBJ1-1	-	TGTGCCAGCAACGCCGGGGTCTTTGAAGCTTTCTTT	CASNAGVFEAFF
14	TRBV27	TRBD1	TRBJ2-7	-	TGTGCCAGTAGAGACAGGGGTCCCACCTACGAGCAGTACTTC	CASRDRGPTYEQYF
13	TRBV6-5	-	TRBJ2-3	-	TGTGCCAGCAGGATTGGGTCCGGAGATACGCAGTATTTT	CASRIGSGDTQYF
14	TRBV27	-	TRBJ2-1	-	TGTGCCAGCAGGAGTAGCGGAAGCTACAATGAGCAGTTCTTC	CASRSSGSYNEQFF
13	TRBV27	-	TRBJ1-1	-	TGTGCCAGCAGTCCGGTGACCCCCACTGAAGCTTTCTTT	CASSPVTPTEAFF
18	TRBV7-6	-	TRBJ2-3	-	TGTGCCAGCAGCACTACCGGTGGCGGTGTCGGCCTTTTAGATACGCAGTATTTT	CASSTTGGGVGLLDTQYF
13	TRBV19	-	TRBJ1-5	few	TGTGCCAGTAGTATTTGGGGTAGTCAGCCCCAGCATTTT	CASSIWGSQPQHF
11	TRBV11-1	-	TRBJ2-5	-	TGTGCCAGCAGCTTACAAGAGACCCAGTACTTC	CASSLQETQYF
12	TRBV7-2	-	TRBJ2-1	-	TGTGCCAGCAGCTTAAGGTTGAATGAGCAGTTCTTC	CASSLRLNEQFF
21	TRBV4-3	TRBD2	TRBJ2-2	-	TGCGCCAGCAGCCCCCAACCCCCTTTCCCAGCGGGAGAAGGAGAAGGCGGGGAGCTGTTTTTT	CASSPQPPFPAGEGEGGELFF
15	TRBV27	-	TRBJ2-2	-	TGTGCCAGCAGCCCCTGGGGTGCGAACACCGGGGAGCTGTTTTTT	CASSPWGANTGELFF
11	TRBV19	-	TRBJ2-2	-	TGTGCCAGTAGTCCGCCCGGGGAGCTGTTTTTT	CASSPPGELFF
16	TRBV7-2	-	TRBJ2-2	-	TGTGCCAGCAGCTTAGACGGGACACCGAACACCGGGGAGCTGTTTTTT	CASSLDGTPNTGELFF
14	TRBV6-1	-	TRBJ2-7	once	TGTGCCAGCAGAGAGACTGGGGGATCCTACGAGCAGTACTTC	CASRETGGSYEQYF